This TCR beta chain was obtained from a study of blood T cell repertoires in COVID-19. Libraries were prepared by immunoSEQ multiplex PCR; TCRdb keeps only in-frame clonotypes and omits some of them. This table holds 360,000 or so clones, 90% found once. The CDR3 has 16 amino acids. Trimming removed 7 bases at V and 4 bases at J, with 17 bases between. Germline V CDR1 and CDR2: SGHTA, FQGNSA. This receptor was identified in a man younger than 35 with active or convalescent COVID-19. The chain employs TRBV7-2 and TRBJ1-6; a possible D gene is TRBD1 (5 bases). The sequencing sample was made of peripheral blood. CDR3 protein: CASITLAGMYNSPLHF. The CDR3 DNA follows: TGTGCCAGCATCACGTTGGCAGGGATGTATAATTCACCCCTCCACTTT. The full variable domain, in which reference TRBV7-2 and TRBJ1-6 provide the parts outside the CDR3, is GAGVSQSPSNKVTEKGKDVELRCDPISGHTALYWYRQSLGQGLEFLIYFQGNSAPDKSGLPSDRFSAERTGGSVSTLTIQRTQQEDSAVYLCASITLAGMYNSPLHFGNGTRLTVT.